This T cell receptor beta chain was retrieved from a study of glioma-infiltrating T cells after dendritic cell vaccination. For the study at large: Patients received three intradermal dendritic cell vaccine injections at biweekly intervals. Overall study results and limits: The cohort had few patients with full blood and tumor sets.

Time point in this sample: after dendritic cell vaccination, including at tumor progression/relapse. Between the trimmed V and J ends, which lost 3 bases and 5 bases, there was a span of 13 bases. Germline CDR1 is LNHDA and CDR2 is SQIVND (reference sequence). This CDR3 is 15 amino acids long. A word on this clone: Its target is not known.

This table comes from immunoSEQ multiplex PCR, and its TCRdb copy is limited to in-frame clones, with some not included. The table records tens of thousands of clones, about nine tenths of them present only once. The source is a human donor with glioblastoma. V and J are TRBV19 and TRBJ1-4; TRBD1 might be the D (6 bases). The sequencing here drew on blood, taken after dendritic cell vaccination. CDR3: CASSIGTGPNEKLFF. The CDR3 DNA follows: TGTGCCAGTAGTATCGGCACAGGGCCGAATGAAAAACTGTTTTTT.